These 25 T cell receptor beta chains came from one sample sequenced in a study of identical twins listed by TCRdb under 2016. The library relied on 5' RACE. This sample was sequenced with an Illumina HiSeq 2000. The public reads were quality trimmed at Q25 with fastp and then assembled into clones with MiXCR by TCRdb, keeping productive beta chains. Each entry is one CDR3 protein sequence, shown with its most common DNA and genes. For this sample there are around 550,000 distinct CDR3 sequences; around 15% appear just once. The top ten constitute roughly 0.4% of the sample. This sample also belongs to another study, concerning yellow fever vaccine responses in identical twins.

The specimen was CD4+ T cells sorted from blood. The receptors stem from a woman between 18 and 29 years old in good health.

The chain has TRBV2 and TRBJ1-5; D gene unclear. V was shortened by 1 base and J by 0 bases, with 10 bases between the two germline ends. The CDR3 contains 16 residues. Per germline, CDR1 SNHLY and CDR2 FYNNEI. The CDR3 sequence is CASSEVTLYSNQPQHF. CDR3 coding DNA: TGTGCCAGCAGTGAAGTTACCCTATATAGCAATCAGCCCCAGCATTTT.

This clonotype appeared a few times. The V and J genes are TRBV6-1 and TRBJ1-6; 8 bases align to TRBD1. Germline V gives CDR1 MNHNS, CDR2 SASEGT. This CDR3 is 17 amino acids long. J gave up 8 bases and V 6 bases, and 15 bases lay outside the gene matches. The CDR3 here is CASRRQGTVYSDSPLHF. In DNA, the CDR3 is TGTGCCAGCAGACGACAGGGGACAGTCTATTCAGATTCACCCCTCCACTTT.

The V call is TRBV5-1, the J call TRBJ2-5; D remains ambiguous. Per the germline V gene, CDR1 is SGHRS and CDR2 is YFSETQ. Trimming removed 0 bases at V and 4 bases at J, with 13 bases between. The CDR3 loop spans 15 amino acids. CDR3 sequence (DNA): TGCGCCAGCAGCTTGGCGGGTAGGGTCGGAGAGACCCAGTACTTC. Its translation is CASSLAGRVGETQYF.

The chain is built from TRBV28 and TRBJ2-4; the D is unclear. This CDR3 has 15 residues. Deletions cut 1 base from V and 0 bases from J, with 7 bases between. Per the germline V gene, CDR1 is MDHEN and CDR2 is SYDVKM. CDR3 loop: CASSLLVTAKNIQYF. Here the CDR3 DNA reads TGTGCCAGCAGTTTATTGGTGACAGCCAAAAACATTCAGTACTTC.

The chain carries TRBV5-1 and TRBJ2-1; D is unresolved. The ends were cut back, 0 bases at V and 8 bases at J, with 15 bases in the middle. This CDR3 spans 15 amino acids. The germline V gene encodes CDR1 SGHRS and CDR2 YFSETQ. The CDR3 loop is CASSLAIGASHEQFF. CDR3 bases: TGCGCCAGCAGCTTGGCAATCGGAGCCAGTCATGAGCAGTTCTTC.

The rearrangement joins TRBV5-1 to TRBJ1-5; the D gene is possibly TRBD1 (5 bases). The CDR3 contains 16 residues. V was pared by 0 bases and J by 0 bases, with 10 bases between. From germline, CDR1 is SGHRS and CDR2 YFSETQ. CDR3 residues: CASSLVPTDSNQPQHF. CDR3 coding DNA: TGCGCCAGCAGCTTGGTACCGACAGATAGCAATCAGCCCCAGCATTTT.

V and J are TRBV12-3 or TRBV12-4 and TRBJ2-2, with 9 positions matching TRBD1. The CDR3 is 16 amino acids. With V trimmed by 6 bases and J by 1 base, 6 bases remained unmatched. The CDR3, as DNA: TGTGCCAGCAGCCCTACAGGGGGCCTGAACACCGGGGAGCTGTTTTTT. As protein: CASSPTGGLNTGELFF.

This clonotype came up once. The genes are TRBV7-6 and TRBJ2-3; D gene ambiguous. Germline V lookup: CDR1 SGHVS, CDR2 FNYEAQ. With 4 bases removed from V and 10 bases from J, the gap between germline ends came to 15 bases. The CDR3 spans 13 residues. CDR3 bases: TGTGCCAGCAGCTCCACCCTCAGAGGAGCGCAGTATTTT. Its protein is CASSSTLRGAQYF.

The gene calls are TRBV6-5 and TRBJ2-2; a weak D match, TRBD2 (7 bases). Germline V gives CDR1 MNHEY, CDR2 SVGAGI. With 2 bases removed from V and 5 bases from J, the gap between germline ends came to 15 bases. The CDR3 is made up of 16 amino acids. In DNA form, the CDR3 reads TGTGCCAGCAGTTACGGGGCGGGGGCGGGGACCGGGGAGCTGTTTTTT. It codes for CASSYGAGAGTGELFF.

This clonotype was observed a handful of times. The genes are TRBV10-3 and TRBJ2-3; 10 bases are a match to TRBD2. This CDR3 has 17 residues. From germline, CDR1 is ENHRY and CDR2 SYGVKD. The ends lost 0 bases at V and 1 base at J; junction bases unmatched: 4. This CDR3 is CAISESSSGGGTDTQYF. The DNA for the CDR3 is TGTGCCATCAGTGAGTCTTCTAGCGGGGGAGGCACAGATACGCAGTATTTT.

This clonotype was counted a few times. The CDR3 DNA reads TGCAGCGCCTGGGGAACCGGGACGGAGAACGAGCAGTACTTC. Translated, it gives CSAWGTGTENEQYF. This rearrangement joins TRBV29-1 to TRBJ2-7; either TRBD1 or TRBD2 may supply D (5 bases each). Trimming removed 7 bases at V and 5 bases at J, with 21 bases between. The germline gives CDR1 SQVTM, CDR2 ANQGSEA. This CDR3 contains 14 residues.

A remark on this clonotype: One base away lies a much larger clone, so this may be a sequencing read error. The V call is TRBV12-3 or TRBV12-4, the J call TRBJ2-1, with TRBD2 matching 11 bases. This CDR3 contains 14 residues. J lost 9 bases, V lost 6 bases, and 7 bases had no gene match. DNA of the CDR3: TGTGCCAGCAGCCTGCTAGCGGGAGGTCTTGAGCAGTTCTTC. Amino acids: CASSLLAGGLEQFF.

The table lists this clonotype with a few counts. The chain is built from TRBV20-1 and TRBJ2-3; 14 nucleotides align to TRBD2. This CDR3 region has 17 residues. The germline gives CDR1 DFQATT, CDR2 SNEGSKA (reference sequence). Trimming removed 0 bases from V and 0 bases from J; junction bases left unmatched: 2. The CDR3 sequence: CSARDWTSGGSTDTQYF. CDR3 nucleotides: TGCAGTGCTAGAGATTGGACTAGCGGGGGGAGCACAGATACGCAGTATTTT.

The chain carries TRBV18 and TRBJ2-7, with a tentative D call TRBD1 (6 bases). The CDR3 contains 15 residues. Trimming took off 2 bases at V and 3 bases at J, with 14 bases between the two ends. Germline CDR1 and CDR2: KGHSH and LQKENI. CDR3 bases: TGTGCCAGCTCACCAAACAGGGAGTCCGTCTACGAGCAGTACTTC. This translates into CASSPNRESVYEQYF.

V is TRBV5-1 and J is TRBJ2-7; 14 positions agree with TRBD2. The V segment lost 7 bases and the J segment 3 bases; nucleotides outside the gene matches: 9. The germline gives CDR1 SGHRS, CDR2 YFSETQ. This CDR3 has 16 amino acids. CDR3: CASLGLAGGLIYEQYV. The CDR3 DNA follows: TGCGCCAGCCTCGGACTAGCGGGGGGACTTATCTACGAGCAGTACGTC.

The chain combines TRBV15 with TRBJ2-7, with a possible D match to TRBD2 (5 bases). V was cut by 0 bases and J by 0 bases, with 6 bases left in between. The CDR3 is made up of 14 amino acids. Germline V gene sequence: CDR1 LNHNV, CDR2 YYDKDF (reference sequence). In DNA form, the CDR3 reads TGTGCCACCAGCAGAGATCGGGGCTCCTACGAGCAGTACTTC. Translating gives CATSRDRGSYEQYF.

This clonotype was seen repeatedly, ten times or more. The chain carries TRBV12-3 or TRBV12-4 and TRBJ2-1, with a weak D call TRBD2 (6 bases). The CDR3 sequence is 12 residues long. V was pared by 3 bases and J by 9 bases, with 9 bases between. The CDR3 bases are TGTGCCAGCAGTTTGGGGACTCCTGAGCAGTTCTTC. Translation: CASSLGTPEQFF.

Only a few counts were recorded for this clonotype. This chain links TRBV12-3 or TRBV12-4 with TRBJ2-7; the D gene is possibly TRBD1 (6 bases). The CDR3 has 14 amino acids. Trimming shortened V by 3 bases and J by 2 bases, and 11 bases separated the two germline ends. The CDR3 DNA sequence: TGTGCCAGCAGTTTTCCAGGGGTCACCTACGAGCAGTACTTC. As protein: CASSFPGVTYEQYF.

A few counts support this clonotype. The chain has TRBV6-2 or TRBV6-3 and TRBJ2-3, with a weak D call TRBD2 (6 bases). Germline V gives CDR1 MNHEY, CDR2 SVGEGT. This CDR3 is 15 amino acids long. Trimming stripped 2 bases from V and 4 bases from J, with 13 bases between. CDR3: CASSYAGGGADTQYF. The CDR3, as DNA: TGTGCCAGCAGTTACGCAGGCGGCGGGGCAGATACGCAGTATTTT.

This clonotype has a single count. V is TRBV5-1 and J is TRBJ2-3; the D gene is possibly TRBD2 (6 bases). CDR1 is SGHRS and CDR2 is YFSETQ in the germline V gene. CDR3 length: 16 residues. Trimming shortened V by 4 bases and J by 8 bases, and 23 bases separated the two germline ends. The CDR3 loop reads CASSTTTGGIFGTQYF. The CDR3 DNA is TGCGCCAGCAGCACGACGACTGGCGGGATTTTTGGTACGCAGTATTTT.

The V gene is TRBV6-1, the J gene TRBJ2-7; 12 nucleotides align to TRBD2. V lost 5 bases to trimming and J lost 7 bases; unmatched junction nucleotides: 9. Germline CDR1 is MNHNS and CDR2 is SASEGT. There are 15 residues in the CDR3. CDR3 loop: CASSTGTSGWGEQYF. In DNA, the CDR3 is TGTGCCAGCAGTACGGGGACTAGCGGGTGGGGGGAGCAGTACTTC.

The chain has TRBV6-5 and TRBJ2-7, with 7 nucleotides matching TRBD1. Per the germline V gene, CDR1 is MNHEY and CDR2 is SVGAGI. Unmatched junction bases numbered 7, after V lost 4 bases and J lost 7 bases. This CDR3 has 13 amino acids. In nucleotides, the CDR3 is TGTGCCAGCAGTTCACACGAGACAGGGGAGCAGTACGTC. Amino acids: CASSSHETGEQYV.

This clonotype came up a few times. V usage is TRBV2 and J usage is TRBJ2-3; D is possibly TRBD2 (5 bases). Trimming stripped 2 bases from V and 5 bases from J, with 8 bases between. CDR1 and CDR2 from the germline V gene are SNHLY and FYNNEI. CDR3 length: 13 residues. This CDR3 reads CASSEFAGDTQYF. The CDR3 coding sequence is TGTGCCAGCAGTGAATTTGCGGGAGATACGCAGTATTTT.

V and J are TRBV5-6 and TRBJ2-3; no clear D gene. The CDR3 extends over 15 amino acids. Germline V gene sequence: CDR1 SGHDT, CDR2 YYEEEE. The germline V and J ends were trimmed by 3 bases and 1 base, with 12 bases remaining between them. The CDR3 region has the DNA TGTGCCAGCAGCTCGGGTGGGTGGGGCACAGATACGCAGTATTTT. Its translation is CASSSGGWGTDTQYF.

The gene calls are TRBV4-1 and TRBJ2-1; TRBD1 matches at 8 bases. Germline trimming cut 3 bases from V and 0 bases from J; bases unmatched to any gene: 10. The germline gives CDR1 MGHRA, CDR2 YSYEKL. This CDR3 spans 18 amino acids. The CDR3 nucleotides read TGCGCCAGCAGCCATACTTGGACAGGGTGGAACTCCTACAATGAGCAGTTCTTC. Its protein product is CASSHTWTGWNSYNEQFF.